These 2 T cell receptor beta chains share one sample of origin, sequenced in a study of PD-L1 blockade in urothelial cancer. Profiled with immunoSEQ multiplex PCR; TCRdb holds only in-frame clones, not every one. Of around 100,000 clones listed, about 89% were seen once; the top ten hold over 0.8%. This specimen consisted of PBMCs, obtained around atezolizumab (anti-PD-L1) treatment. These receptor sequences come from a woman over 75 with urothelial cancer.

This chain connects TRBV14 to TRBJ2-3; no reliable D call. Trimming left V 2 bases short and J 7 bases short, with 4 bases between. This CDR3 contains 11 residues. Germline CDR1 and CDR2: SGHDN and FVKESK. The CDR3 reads CASSQLYTQYF. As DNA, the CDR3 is TGTGCCAGCAGCCAACTATATACGCAGTATTTT.

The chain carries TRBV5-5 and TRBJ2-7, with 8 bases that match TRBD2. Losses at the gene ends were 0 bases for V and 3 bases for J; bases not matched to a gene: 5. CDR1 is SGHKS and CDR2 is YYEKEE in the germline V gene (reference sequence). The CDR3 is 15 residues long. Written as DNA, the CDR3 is TGTGCCAGCAGCTTGGCAACTAGCGGCGTCTACGAGCAGTACTTC. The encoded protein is CASSLATSGVYEQYF.